This entry concerns a single T cell receptor beta chain. These data are taken from a study of blood T cell repertoires in COVID-19. Study at large: Whether acute or convalescent, the COVID-19 samples came from the United States, Italy and Spain.

The table came from immunoSEQ multiplex PCR; TCRdb's copy has only in-frame clones and leaves some out. The profile shows roughly 300,000 clones, 88% of them singletons. CDR3 length equals 13 residues. V gave up 5 bases and J gave up 3 bases, with 10 bases separating them. Per germline, CDR1 SGHNT and CDR2 YENEEA. V and J are TRBV11-3 and TRBJ2-5; TRBD2 is a possible D gene (5 bases). This TCR came from a young man with active or convalescent COVID-19. Material: peripheral blood. The CDR3 loop reads CASSPRVEETQYF. The CDR3, as DNA: TGTGCCAGCAGCCCGAGGGTGGAAGAGACCCAGTACTTC.